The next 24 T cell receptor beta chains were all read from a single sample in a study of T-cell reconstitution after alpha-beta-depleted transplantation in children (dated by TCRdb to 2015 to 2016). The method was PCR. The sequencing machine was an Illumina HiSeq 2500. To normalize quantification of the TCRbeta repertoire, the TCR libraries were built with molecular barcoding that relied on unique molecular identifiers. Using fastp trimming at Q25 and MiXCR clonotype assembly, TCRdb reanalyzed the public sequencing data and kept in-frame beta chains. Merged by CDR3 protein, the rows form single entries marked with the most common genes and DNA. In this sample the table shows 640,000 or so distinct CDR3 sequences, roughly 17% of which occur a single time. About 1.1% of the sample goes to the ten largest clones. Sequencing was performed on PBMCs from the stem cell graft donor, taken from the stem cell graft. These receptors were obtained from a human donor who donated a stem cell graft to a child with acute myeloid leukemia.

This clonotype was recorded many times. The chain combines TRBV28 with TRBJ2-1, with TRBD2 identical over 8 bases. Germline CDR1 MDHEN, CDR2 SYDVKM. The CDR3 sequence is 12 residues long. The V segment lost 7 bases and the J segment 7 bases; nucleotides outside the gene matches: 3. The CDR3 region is CASKASGNEQFF. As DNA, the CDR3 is TGTGCCAGCAAGGCTAGCGGGAATGAGCAGTTCTTC.

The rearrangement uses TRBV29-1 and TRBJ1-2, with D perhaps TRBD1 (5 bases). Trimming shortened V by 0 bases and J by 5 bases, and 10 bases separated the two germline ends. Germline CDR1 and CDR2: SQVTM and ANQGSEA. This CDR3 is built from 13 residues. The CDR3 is CSVEEGDYYGYTF. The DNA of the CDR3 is TGCAGCGTTGAAGAAGGGGATTATTATGGCTACACCTTC.

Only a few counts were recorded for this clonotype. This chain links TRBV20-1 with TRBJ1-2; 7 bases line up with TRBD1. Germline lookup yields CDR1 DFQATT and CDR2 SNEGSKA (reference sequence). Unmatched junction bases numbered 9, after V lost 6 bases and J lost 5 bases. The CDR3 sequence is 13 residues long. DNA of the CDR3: TGCAGTGCCCGAGATGACAGGGAATATGGCTACACCTTC. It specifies CSARDDREYGYTF.

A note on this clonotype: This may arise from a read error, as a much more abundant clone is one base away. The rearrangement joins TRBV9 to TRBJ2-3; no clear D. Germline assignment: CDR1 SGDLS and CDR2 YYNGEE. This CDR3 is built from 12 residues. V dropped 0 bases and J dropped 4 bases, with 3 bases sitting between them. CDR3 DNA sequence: TGTGCCAGCAGCGTAGACGCAGATACGCAGTATTTT. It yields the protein CASSVDADTQYF.

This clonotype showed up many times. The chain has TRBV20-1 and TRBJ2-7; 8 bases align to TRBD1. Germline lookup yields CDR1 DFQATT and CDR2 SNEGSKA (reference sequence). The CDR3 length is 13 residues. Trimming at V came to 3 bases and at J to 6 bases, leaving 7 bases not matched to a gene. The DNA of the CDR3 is TGCAGTGCTAGGGCCCGGGACAGGCTCGAGCAGTACTTC. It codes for CSARARDRLEQYF.

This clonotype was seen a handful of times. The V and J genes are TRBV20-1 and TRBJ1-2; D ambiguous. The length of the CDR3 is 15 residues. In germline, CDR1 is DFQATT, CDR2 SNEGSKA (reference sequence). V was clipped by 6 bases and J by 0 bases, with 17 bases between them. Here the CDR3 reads CSAVPPHKANYGYTF. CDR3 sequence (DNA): TGCAGTGCCGTGCCCCCCCATAAAGCTAACTATGGCTACACCTTC.

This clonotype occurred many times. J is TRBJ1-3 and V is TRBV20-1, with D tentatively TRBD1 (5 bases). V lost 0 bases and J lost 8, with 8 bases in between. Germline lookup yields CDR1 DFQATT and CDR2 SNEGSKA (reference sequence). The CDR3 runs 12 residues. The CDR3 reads CSAREGEYTIYF. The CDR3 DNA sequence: TGCAGTGCTAGAGAGGGGGAATACACCATATATTTT.

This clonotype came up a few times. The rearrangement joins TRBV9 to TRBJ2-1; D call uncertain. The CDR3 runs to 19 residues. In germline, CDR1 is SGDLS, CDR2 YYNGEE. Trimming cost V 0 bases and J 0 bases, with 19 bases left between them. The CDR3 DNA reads TGTGCCAGCAGCGTAGTGGGAAGGGTGGAGCGTGGCTCCTACAATGAGCAGTTCTTC. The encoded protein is CASSVVGRVERGSYNEQFF.

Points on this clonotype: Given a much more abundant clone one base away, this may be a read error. The CDR3 loop reads CSALAVGGEQYF. The CDR3 DNA follows: TGCAGCGCCCTGGCAGTGGGGGGCGAGCAGTACTTC. J is TRBJ2-7 and V is TRBV29-1; D possibly corresponds to TRBD2 (6 bases). From germline, CDR1 is SQVTM and CDR2 ANQGSEA. This CDR3 region has 12 residues. Trimming stripped 7 bases from V and 6 bases from J, with 16 bases between.

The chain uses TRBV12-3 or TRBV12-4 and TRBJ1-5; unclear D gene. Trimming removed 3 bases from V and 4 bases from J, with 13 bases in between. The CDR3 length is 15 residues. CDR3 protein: CASSFQFVGNQPQHF. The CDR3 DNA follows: TGTGCCAGCAGTTTCCAATTCGTGGGTAATCAGCCCCAGCATTTT.

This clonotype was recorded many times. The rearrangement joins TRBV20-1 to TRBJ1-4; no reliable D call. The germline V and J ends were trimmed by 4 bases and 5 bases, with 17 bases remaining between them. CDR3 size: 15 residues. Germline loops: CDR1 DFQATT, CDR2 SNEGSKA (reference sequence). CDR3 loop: CSATVGAGLNEKLFF. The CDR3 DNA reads TGCAGTGCTACAGTAGGAGCGGGGTTAAATGAAAAACTGTTTTTT.

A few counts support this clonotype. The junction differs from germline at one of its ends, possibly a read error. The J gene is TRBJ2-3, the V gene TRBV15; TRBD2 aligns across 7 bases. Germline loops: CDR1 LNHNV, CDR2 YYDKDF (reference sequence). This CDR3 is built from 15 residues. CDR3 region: CATTLEETSRDTQYF. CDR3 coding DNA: TGTGCCACCACCCTGGAAGAGACTAGCAGAGATACGCAGTATTTT.

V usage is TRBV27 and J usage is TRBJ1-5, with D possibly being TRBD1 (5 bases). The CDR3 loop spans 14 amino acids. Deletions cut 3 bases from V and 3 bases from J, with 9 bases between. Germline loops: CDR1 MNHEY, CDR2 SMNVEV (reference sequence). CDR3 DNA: TGTGCCAGCAGTTTCGGGGCAGACAATCAGCCCCAGCATTTT. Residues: CASSFGADNQPQHF.

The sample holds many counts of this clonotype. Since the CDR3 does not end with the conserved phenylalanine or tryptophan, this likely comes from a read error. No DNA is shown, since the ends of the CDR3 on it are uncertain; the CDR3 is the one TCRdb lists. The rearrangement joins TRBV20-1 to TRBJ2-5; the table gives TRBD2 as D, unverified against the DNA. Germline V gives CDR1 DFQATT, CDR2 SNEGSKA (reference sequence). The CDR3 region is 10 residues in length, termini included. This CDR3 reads CSAGGLPSFL.

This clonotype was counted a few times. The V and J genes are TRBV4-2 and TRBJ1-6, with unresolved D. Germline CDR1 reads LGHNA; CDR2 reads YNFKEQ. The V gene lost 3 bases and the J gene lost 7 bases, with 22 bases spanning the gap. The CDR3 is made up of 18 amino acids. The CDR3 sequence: CASSQRNPRGNSNSPLHF. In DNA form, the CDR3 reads TGTGCCAGCAGCCAGAGAAACCCCAGAGGGAATTCGAATTCACCCCTCCACTTT.

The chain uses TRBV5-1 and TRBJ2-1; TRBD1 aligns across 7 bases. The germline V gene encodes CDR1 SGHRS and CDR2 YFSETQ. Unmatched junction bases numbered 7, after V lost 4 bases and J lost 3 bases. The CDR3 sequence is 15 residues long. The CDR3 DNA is TGCGCCAGCAGCGCCCGACAGGGATACTACAATGAGCAGTTCTTC. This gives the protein CASSARQGYYNEQFF.

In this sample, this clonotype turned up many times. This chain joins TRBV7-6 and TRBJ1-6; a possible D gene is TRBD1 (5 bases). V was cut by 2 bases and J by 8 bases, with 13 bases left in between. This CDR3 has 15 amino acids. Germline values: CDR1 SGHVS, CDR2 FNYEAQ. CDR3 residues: CASSLSSRADSPLHF. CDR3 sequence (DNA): TGTGCCAGCAGCTTAAGTTCCAGGGCGGATTCACCCCTCCACTTT.

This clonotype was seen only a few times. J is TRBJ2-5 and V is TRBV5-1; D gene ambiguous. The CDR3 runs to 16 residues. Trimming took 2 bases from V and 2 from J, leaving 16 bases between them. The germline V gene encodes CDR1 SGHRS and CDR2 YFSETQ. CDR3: CASSFHFSDQQETQYF. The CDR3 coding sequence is TGCGCCAGCAGCTTCCACTTCTCGGACCAGCAAGAGACCCAGTACTTC.

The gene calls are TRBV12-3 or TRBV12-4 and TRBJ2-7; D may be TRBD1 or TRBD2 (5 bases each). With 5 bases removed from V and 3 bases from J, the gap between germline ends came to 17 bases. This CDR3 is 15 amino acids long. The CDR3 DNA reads TGTGCCAGCAGTGGACCCGGGACGGGATACTACGAGCAGTACTTC. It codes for CASSGPGTGYYEQYF.

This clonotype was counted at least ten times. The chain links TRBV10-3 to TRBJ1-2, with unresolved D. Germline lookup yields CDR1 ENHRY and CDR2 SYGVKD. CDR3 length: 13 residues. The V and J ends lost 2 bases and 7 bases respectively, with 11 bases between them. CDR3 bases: TGTGCCATCAGTGAGGGGATGACGGCTGGCTACACCTTC. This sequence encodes CAISEGMTAGYTF.

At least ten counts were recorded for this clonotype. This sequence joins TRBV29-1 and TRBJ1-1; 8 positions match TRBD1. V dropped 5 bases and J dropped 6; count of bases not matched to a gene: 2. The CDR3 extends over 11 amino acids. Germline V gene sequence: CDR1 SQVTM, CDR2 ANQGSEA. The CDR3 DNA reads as TGCAGCGTTAACAGGGGGGCTGAAGCTTTCTTT. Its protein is CSVNRGAEAFF.

The CDR3 nucleotides are TGTGCCAGCAGCCTAATGTCCGGGGAGCTGTTTTTT. Translation gives CASSLMSGELFF. This chain links TRBV7-8 with TRBJ2-2; D is uncertain. Germline CDR1 reads SGHVS; CDR2 reads FQNEAQ. CDR3 length: 12 amino acids. The V end lost 5 bases, the J end lost 6 bases, and 7 bases lay between the germline ends.

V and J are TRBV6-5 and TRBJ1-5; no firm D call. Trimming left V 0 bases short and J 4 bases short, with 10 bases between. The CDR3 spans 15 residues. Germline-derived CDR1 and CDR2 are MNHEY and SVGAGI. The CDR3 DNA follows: TGTGCCAGCAGTTACTCGAGTACCCTGAATCAGCCCCAGCATTTT. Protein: CASSYSSTLNQPQHF.

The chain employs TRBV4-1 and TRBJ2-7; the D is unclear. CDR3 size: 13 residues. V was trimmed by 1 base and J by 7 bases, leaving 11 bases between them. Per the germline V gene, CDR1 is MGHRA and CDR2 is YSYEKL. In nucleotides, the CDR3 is TGCGCCAGCAGCCAAGGCCGAGATGGGGAGCAGTACGTC. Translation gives CASSQGRDGEQYV.